This T cell receptor (beta chain) derives from a study of OX40 agonist ivuxolimab in advanced cancers. For the study at large: Patients were dosed intravenously with ivuxolimab at 0.01 to 10 mg/kg every 2 weeks. Three patients got partial responses; one had hepatocellular carcinoma and two had cutaneous melanoma. The study's findings and limits: Certain nonresponders additionally had low normalized T-cell clonal expansion.

Regarding this clone: Its target is not known.

TCRdb keeps only in-frame clones here, not all; method: immunoSEQ multiplex PCR. The sample includes around 63,000 clones, approximately 79% seen only once; the top ten take approximately 10%. Germline CDR1 is LNHNV and CDR2 is YYDKDF (reference sequence). With 1 base removed from V and 0 bases from J, the gap between germline ends came to 13 bases. The CDR3 is 17 residues long. This clonotype was obtained from an adult with an advanced solid tumor such as melanoma, head and neck, liver or kidney cancer. The source was CD4+ or CD8+ T cells sorted from blood, collected in a trial of the OX40 agonist ivuxolimab. The rearrangement links TRBV15 to TRBJ2-4; D is possibly TRBD2 (5 bases). In DNA, the CDR3 is TGTGCCACCAGCAGAGCGGACTTGTGGGTAGCCAAAAACATTCAGTACTTC. Translating gives CATSRADLWVAKNIQYF.